This T cell receptor (beta chain) was sequenced for a study of cytomegalovirus exposure and HLA in healthy donors. Overall study context: HLA-typed donors were the source of approximately 80 million unique TCRs, which an early data release held. Broader study findings: Prediction of most subjects' HLA-A and HLA-B alleles by TCR beta sequences was reportedly accurate. V- and J-gene trimming of TCR beta was linked (in a later analysis) to a missense DCLRE1C variant.

As to this clone: Its target is unknown.

The CDR3 covers 15 residues. V lost 4 bases to trimming and J lost 2 bases; unmatched junction nucleotides: 8. The V gene's germline CDR1 is SGHVS and CDR2 FQNEAQ. PCR amplification relied on 60 Vbeta primers (plus 13 Jbeta primers). In the authors' workflow: Counted up in a later analysis, unique TCR beta chains came to some 75 million, with around 12 million shared. The assay was immunoSEQ multiplex PCR, and TCRdb's table has in-frame clones only and misses some. D and trimming come from the DNA, and the V and J calls and clone size come from that table. The sample holds about 98,000 clones; around 67% are singletons and the top ten take roughly 2.5%.

The rearrangement uses TRBV7-8 and TRBJ2-7, with 7 positions matching TRBD1. The sequence was collected from a man aged 45-65 years in good health and CMV-seronegative. Sequencing was performed on PBMCs. The CDR3 loop is CASSSGPDRTYEQYF. CDR3 nucleotides: TGTGCCAGCAGCTCAGGCCCGGACAGGACCTACGAGCAGTACTTC.